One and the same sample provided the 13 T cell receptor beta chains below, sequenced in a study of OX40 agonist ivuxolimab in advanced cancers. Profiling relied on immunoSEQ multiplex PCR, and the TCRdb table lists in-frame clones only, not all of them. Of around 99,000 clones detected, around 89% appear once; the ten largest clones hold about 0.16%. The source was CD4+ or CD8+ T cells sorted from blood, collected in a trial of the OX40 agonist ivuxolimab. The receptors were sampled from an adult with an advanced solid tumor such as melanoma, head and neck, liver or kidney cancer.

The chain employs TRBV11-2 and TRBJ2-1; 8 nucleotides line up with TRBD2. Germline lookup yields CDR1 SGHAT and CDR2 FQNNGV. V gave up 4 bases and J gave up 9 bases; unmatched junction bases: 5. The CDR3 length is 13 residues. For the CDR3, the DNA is TGTGCCAGCAGCTGGCTCGCGGGGGGTGAGCAGTTCTTC. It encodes CASSWLAGGEQFF. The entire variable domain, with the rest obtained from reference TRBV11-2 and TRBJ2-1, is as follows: EAGVAQSPRYKIIEKRQSVAFWCNPISGHATLYWYQQILGQGPKLLIQFQNNGVVDDSQLPKDRFSAERLKGVDSTLKIQPAKLEDSAVYLCASSWLAGGEQFFGPGTRLTVL.

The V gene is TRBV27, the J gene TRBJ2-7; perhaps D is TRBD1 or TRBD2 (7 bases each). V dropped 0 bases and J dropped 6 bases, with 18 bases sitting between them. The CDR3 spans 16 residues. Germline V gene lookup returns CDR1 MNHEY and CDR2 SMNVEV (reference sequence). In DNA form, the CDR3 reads TGTGCCAGCAGTTTATCGCGGGGGACAGTCGTGGGCGAGCAGTACTTC. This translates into CASSLSRGTVVGEQYF.

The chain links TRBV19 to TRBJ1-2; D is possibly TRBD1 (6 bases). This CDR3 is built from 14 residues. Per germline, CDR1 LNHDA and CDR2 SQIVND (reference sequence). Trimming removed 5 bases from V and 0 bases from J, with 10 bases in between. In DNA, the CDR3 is TGTGCCAGTAGTCCTCAGGGGCCTAACTATGGCTACACCTTC. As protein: CASSPQGPNYGYTF.

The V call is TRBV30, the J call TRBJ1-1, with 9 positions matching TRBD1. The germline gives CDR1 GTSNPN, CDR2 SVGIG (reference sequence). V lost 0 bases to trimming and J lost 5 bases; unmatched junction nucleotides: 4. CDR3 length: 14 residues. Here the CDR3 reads CAWSVGTGRTEAFF. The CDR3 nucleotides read TGTGCCTGGAGTGTCGGGACAGGGCGTACTGAAGCTTTCTTT. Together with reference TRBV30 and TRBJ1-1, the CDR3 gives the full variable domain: SQTIHQWPATLVQPVGSPLSLECTVEGTSNPNLYWYRQAAGRGLQLLFYSVGIGQISSEVPQNLSASRPQDRQFILSSKKLLLSDSGFYLCAWSVGTGRTEAFFGQGTRLTVV.

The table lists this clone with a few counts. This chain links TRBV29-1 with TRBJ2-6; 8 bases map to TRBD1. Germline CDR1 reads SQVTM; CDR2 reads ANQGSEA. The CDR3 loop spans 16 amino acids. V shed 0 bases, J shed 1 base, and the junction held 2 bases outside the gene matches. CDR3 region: CSVEDRGPSGANVLTF. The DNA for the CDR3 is TGCAGCGTTGAAGACAGGGGGCCGTCTGGGGCCAACGTCCTGACTTTC.

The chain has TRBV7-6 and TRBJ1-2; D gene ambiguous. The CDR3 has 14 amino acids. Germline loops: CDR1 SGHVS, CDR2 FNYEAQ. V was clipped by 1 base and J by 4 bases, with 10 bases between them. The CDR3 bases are TGTGCCAGCAGCTTAGGAGAGGACGGCTATGGCTACACCTTC. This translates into CASSLGEDGYGYTF.

The CDR3 sequence is CASSLDGGLFNEQFF. The CDR3, as DNA: TGCGCCAGCAGCTTGGATGGGGGGCTCTTTAATGAGCAGTTCTTC. The chain is built from TRBV5-1 and TRBJ2-1, with D tentatively TRBD1 or TRBD2 (6 bases each). Trimming removed 0 bases from V and 7 bases from J, with 14 bases in between. This CDR3 spans 15 amino acids. Germline CDR1 reads SGHRS; CDR2 reads YFSETQ.

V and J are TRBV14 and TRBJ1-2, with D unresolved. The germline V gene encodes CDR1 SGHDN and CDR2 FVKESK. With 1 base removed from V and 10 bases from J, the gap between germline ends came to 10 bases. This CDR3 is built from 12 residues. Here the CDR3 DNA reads TGTGCCAGCAGCCAAGTGAAGTTTGACTACACCTTC. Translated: CASSQVKFDYTF.

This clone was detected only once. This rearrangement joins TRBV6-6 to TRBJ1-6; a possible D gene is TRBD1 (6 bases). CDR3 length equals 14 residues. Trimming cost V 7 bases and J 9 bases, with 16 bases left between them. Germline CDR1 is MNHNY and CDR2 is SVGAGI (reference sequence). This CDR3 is CASTGGGQSSPLHF. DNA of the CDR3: TGTGCCAGCACTGGCGGGGGGCAGAGTTCACCCCTCCACTTT.

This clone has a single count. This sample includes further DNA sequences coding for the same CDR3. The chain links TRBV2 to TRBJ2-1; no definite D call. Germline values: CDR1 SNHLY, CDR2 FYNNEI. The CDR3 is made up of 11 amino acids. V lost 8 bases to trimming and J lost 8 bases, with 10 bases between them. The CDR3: CASGIGDEQFF. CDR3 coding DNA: TGTGCCAGCGGTATCGGTGATGAGCAGTTCTTC.

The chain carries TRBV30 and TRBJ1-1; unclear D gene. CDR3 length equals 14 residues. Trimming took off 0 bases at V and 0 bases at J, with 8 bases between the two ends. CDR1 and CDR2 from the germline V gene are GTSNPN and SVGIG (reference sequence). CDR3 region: CAWSVGFMNTEAFF. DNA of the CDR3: TGTGCCTGGAGTGTTGGGTTTATGAACACTGAAGCTTTCTTT.

The CDR3 is CASSPRDRGKLFF. The CDR3 bases are TGTGCCAGCTCACCGCGGGACCGTGGTAAACTGTTTTTT. The V call is TRBV18, the J call TRBJ1-4; D possibly corresponds to TRBD1 (5 bases). There are 13 residues in the CDR3. Trimming took 3 bases from V and 11 from J, leaving 13 bases between them. Germline CDR1 and CDR2: KGHSH and LQKENI.

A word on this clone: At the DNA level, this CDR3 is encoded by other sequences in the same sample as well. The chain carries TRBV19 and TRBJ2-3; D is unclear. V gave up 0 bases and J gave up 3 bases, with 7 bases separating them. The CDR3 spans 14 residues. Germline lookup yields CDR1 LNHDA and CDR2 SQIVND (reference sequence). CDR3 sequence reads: CASSIDPSTDTQYF. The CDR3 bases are TGTGCCAGTAGTATAGATCCCTCAACAGATACGCAGTATTTT.